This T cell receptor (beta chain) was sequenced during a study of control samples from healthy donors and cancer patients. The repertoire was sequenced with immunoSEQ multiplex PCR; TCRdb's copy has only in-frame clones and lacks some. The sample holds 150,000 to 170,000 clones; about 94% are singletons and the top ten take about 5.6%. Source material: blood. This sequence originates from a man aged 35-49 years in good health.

The CDR3 here is CASSLARGYEQYF. In DNA, the CDR3 is TGCGCCAGCAGCTTGGCCCGGGGTTACGAGCAGTACTTC. The chain joins TRBV5-1 to TRBJ2-7, with D possibly being TRBD2 (5 bases). The CDR3 sequence is 13 residues long. Germline V lookup: CDR1 SGHRS, CDR2 YFSETQ. Trimming pared 0 bases from V and 4 bases from J, leaving 8 bases between.